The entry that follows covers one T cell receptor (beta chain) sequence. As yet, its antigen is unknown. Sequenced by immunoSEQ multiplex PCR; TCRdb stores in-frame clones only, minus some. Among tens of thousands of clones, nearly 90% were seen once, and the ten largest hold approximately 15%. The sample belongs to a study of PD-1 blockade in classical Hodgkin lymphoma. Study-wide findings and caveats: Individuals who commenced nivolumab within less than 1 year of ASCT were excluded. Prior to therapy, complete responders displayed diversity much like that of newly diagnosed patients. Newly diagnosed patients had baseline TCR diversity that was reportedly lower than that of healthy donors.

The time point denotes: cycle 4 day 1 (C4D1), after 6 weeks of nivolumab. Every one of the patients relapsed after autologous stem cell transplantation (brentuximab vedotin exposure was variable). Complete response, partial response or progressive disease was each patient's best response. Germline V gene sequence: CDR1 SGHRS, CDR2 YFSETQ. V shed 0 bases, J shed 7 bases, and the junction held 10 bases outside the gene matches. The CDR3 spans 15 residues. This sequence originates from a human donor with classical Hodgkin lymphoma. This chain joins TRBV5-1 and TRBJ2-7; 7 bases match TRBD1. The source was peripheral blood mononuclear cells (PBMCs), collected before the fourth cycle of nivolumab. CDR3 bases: TGCGCCAGCAGCTTGGGCCAAGGACAGGTCGGAGAGCAGTACTTC. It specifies CASSLGQGQVGEQYF.